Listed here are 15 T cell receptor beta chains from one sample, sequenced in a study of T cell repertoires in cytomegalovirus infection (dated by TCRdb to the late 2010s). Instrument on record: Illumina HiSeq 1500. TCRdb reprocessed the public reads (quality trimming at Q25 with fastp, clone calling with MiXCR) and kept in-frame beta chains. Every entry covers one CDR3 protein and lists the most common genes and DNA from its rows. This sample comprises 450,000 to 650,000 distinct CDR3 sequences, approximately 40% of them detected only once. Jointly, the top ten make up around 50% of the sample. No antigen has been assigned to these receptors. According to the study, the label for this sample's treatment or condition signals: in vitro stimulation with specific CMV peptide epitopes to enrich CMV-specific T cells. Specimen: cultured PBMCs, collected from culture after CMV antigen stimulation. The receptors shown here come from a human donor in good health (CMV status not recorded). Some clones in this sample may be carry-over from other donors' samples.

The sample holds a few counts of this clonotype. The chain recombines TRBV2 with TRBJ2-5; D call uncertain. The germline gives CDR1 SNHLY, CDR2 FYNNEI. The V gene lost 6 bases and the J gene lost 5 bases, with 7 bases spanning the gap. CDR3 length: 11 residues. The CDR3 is CASRAAETQYF. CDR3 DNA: TGTGCCAGCAGGGCGGCGGAGACCCAGTACTTC.

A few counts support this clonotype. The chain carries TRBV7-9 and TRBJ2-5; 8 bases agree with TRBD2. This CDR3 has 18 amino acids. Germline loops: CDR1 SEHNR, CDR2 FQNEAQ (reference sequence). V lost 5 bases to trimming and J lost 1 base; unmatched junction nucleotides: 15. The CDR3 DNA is TGTGCCAGCAGCCCACAAAAACTAGCGGTAACACCCCAAGAGACCCAGTACTTC. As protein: CASSPQKLAVTPQETQYF.

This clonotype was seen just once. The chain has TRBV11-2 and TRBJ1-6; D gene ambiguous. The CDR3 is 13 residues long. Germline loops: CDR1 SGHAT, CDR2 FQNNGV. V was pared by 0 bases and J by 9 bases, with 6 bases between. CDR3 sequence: CASSLDRISPLHF. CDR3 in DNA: TGTGCCAGCAGCTTAGACAGGATTTCACCCCTCCACTTT.

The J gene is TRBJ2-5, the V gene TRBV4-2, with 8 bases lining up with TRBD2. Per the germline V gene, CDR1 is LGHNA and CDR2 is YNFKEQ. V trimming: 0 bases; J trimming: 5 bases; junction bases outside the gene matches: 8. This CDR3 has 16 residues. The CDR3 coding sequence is TGTGCCAGCAGCCAAGATGGGAGCGGGGGCGTTGAGACCCAGTACTTC. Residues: CASSQDGSGGVETQYF.

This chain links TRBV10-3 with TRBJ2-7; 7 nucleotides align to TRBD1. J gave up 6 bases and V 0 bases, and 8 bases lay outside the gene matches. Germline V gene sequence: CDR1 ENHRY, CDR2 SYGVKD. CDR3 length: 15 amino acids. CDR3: CAISESATGTAEQYF. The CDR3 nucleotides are TGTGCCATCAGTGAGTCGGCGACAGGGACCGCCGAGCAGTACTTC.

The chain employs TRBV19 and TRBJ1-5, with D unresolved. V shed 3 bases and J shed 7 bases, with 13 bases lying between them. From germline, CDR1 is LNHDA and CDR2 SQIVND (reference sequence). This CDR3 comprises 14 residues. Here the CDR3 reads CASSMSWLGQPQHF. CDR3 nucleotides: TGTGCCAGTAGTATGAGCTGGCTAGGGCAGCCCCAGCATTTT. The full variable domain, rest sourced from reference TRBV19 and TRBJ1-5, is DGGITQSPKYLFRKEGQNVTLSCEQNLNHDAMYWYRQDPGQGLRLIYYSQIVNDFQKGDIAEGYSVSREKKESFPLTVTSAQKNPTAFYLCASSMSWLGQPQHFGDGTRLSIL.

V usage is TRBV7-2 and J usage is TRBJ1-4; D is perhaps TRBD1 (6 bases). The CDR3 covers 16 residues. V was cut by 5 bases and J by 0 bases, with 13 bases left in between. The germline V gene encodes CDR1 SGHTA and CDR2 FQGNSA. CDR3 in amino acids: CASSRRTDATNEKLFF. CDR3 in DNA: TGTGCCAGCAGCAGGCGGACAGATGCAACTAATGAAAAACTGTTTTTT.

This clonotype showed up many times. The CDR3 spells CASSLLAASYNEQFF. The CDR3 DNA is TGTGCCAGCAGCTTGCTAGCGGCCTCCTACAATGAGCAGTTCTTC. The chain joins TRBV28 to TRBJ2-1; 7 bases map to TRBD2. Germline V CDR1 and CDR2: MDHEN, SYDVKM. V gave up 6 bases and J gave up 0 bases; unmatched junction bases: 5. CDR3 size: 15 residues.

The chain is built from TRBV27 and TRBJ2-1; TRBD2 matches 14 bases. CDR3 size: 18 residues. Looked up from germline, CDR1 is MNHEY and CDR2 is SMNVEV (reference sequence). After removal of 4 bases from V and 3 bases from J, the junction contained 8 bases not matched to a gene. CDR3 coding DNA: TGTGCCAGCAGTTCGGGACTAGCGGGAGATAAATTCTACAATGAGCAGTTCTTC. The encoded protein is CASSSGLAGDKFYNEQFF.

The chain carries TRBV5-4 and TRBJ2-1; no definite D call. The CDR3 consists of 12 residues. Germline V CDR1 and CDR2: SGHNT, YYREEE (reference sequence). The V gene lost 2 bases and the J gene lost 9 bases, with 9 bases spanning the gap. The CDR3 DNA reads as TGTGCCAGCAGCTTTGAAGCACGTGAGCAGTTCTTC. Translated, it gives CASSFEAREQFF.

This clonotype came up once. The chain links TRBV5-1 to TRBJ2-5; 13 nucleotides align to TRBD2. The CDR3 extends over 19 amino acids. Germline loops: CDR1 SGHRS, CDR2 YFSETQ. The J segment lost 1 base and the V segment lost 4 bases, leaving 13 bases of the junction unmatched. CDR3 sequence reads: CASSATGTSGEGSQETQYF. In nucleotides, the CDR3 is TGCGCCAGCAGCGCGACCGGGACTAGCGGGGAGGGGAGCCAAGAGACCCAGTACTTC.

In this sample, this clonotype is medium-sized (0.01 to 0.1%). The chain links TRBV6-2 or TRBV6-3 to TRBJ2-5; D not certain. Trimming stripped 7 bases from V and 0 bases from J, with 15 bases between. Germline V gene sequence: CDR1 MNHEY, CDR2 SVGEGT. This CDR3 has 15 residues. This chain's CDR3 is CASTRSWRYQETQYF. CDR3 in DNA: TGTGCCAGCACCCGATCCTGGCGGTACCAAGAGACCCAGTACTTC.

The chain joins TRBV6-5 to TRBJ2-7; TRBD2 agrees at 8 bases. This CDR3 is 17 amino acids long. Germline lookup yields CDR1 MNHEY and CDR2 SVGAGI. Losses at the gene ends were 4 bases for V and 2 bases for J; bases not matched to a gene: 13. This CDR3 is CASSSSLRREGTYEQYF. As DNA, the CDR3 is TGTGCCAGCAGTTCTTCTCTCCGACGGGAGGGAACCTACGAGCAGTACTTC.

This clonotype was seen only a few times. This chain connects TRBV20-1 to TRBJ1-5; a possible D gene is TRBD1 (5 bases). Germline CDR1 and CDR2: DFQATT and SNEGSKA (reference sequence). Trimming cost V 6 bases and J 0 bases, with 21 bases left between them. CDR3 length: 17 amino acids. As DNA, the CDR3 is TGCAGTGCGGGCCGGAGCCTCGGGGGTTATAGCAATCAGCCCCAGCATTTT. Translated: CSAGRSLGGYSNQPQHF.

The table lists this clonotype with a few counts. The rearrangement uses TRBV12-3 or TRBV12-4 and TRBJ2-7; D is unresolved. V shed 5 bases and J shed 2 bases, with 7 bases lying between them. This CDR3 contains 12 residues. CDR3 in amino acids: CASSPDTYEQYF. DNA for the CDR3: TGTGCCAGCAGTCCCGACACCTACGAGCAGTACTTC.